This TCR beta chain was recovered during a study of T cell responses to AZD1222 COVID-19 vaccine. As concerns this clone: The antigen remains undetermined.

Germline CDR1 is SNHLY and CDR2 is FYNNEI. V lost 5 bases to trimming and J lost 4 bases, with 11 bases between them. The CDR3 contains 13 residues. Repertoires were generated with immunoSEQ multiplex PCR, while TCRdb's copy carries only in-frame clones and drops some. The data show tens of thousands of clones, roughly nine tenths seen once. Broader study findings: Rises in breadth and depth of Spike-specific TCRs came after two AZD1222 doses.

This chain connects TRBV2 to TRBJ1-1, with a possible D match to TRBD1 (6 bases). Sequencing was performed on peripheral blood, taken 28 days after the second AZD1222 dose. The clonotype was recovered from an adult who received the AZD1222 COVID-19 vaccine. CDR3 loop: CASSLQGPTEAFF. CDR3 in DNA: TGTGCCAGCAGTTTACAGGGACCCACTGAAGCTTTCTTT.